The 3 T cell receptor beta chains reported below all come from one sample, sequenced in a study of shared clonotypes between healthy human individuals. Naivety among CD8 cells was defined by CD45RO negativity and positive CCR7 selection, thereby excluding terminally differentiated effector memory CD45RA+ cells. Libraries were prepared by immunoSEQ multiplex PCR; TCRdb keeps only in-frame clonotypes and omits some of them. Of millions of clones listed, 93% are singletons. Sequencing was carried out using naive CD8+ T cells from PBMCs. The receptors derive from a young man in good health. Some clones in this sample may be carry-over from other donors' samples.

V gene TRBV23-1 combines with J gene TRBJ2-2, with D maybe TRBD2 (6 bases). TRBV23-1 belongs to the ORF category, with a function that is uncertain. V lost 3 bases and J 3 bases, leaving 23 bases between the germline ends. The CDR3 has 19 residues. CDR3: CASSQPGLPCFGDTGELFF. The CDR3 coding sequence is TGCGCCAGCAGTCAGCCGGGACTGCCCTGCTTCGGTGACACCGGGGAGCTGTTTTTT.

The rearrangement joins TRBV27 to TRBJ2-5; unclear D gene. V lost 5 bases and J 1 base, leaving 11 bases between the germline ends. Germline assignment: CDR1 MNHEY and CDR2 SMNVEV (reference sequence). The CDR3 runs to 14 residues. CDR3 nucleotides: TGTGCCAGCAGTCCGTGGCGGCGCCAAGAGACCCAGTACTTC. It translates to CASSPWRRQETQYF.

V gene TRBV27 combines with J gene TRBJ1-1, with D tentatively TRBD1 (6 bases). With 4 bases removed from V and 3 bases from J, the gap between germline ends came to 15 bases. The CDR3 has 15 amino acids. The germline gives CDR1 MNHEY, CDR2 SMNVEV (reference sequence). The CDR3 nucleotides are TGTGCCAGCAGTTGGGGCAGGGGTTTTGACACTGAAGCTTTCTTT. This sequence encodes CASSWGRGFDTEAFF.